The following is a TCR beta chain sequence with its context. V was pared by 4 bases and J by 6 bases, with 18 bases between. The CDR3 is made up of 15 amino acids. Germline V CDR1 and CDR2: SGDLS, YYNGEE. The data were obtained in a study of blood T cell repertoires in COVID-19. Study-level information: Some COVID-19 samples were acute and others convalescent; all came from the United States, Italy and Spain. T cells, B-cell-depleted T cells, or PBMCs provided the cDNA or gDNA that served as material.

How the authors handled the data: Quantification of nucleated cells was approximated via reference gene primer amplification. Produced via immunoSEQ multiplex PCR; TCRdb's table is partial and in-frame only. The DNA was the basis for D and trimming; V, J and clone size are from that table. The sample lists roughly 160,000 clones, roughly 88% occurring once. The sequenced sample consisted of peripheral blood. This TCR came from a man between 18 and 29 years old with acute or convalescent COVID-19. The chain links TRBV9 to TRBJ2-3; D is possibly TRBD1 (7 bases). The CDR3, as DNA: TGTGCCAGCAGCCCTATCAGGGGGGCCTTTGATACGCAGTATTTT. It encodes CASSPIRGAFDTQYF.